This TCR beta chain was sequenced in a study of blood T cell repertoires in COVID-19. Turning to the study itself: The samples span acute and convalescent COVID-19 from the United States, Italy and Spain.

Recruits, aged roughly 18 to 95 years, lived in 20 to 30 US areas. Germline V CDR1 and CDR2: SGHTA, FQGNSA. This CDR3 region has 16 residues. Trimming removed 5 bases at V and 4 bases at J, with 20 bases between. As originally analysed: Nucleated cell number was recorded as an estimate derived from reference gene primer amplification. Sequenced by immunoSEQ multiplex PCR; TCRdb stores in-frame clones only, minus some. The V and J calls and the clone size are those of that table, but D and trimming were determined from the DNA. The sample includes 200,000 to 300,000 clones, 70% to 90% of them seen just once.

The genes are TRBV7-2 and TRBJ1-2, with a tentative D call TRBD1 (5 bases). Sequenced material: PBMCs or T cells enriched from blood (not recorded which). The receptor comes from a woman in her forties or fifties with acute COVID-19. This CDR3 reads CASSTGGVKTAYGYTF. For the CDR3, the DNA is TGTGCCAGCAGCACGGGGGGGGTCAAAACGGCCTATGGCTACACCTTC.